This passage covers 3 T cell receptor beta chains from one sample sequenced in a study of CD8+CD57+ T cells in acquired aplastic anemia. Profiles of TCR beta VDJ and CDR3 were generated from a genomic DNA template. TCRdb re-analysed the reads in MiXCR, keeping a single row per CDR3 protein. The sample has about 48,000 distinct CDR3 sequences, around 69% seen once. The source material was sorted CD4+, CD8+, or CD8+CD57+ T cells (not recorded which) from PBMCs. These receptors originate from a human donor in good health, serving as a control.

In this sample, this clonotype turned up many times. The rearrangement uses TRBV7-2 and TRBJ2-1; D unclear. V gave up 3 bases and J gave up 0 bases, with 9 bases separating them. In germline, CDR1 is SGHTA, CDR2 FQGNSA. The CDR3 is 15 residues long. CDR3 amino acids: CASSFFASSYNEQFF. The CDR3 bases are TGTGCCAGCAGCTTCTTCGCGAGCTCCTACAATGAGCAGTTCTTC.

The rearrangement joins TRBV7-2 to TRBJ1-6, with D tentatively TRBD1 (6 bases). Trimming removed 3 bases from V and 9 bases from J, with 12 bases in between. Germline-derived CDR1 and CDR2 are SGHTA and FQGNSA. The CDR3 extends over 14 amino acids. Here the CDR3 reads CASSFQGLGSPLHF. The DNA for the CDR3 is TGTGCCAGCAGCTTCCAGGGGTTAGGTTCACCCCTCCACTTT. The full variable domain, completed using reference TRBV7-2 and TRBJ1-6, is GAGVSQSPSNKVTEKGKDVELRCDPISGHTALYWYRQSLGQGLEFLIYFQGNSAPDKSGLPSDRFSAERTGGSVSTLTIQRTQQEDSAVYLCASSFQGLGSPLHFGNGTRLTVT.

The chain employs TRBV25-1 and TRBJ2-7, with 8 bases fitting TRBD1. This CDR3 region has 14 residues. From germline, CDR1 is MGHDK and CDR2 SYGVNS. Unmatched junction bases numbered 7, after V lost 4 bases and J lost 5 bases. CDR3: CASSGGQGPHEQYF. The CDR3 nucleotides are TGTGCCAGCAGTGGCGGACAGGGTCCCCACGAGCAGTACTTC.